This entry features one T cell receptor beta chain sequence. The sample belongs to a study of T cell responses to AZD1222 COVID-19 vaccine. TCRdb's table, derived via immunoSEQ multiplex PCR, lists solely in-frame clones and lacks some. The repertoire holds about 180,000 clones, with 88% as singletons. CDR1 and CDR2 (germline): MNHNS, SASEGT. Deletions cut 0 bases from V and 2 bases from J, with 11 bases between. CDR3 length: 15 residues. This receptor was taken from an adult who received the AZD1222 COVID-19 vaccine. Sequences were derived from peripheral blood, sampled 28 days after the second AZD1222 dose. The chain joins TRBV6-1 to TRBJ2-7; no definite D call. The DNA of the CDR3 is TGTGCCAGCAGTGAAGCCCCCACAATTACCTACGAGCAGTACTTC. Amino acid sequence: CASSEAPTITYEQYF.